The entry below gives a single T cell receptor beta chain sequence along with its context. A much larger clone sits a single nucleotide away, making a read error possible. The data were obtained in a study of blood T cells in healthy people across ages. PCR was performed a second time for roughly 7 to 11 cycles using a sample-barcoded 5' primer and a J-beta primer mix. TCRdb reprocessed the 5' RACE reads via MiXCR and lists one record per CDR3 protein. The table shows fewer than 2,000,000 distinct CDR3 sequences, with roughly a third occurring only once. The CDR3 spans 14 residues. Per germline, CDR1 MGHRA and CDR2 YSYEKL. J gave up 2 bases and V 1 base, and 0 bases lay outside the gene matches.

The chain combines TRBV4-1 with TRBJ1-2; 8 bases agree with TRBD1. This clonotype was obtained from a woman in her thirties in good health. Sequenced: blood. This CDR3 reads CASSQGDRNYGYTF. In DNA form, the CDR3 reads TGCGCCAGCAGCCAAGGGGACAGGAACTATGGCTACACCTTC.